This paragraph reports one T cell receptor beta chain. Its antigen is not identified. Regarding time point: sample taken at primary tumor resection. Whole RNA, which was extracted from tumor, nontumor lung tissue or frozen PBMC, was sequenced without any cell sorting. Approximately 70 TRACERx patients with early, untreated non-small cell lung cancer donated samples. The data originate from a study of spatial heterogeneity in lung cancer. General study findings and limits: Follow-up blood showed ubiquitous expanded tumor TCRs less than blood at resection did.

One entry per CDR3 protein results from TCRdb running MiXCR on the 5' RACE reads. The sample has approximately 52,000 distinct CDR3 sequences; approximately 7% are singletons. There are 14 residues in the CDR3. V lost 8 bases and J 1 base, leaving 12 bases between the germline ends. Germline V gene lookup returns CDR1 SGHTA and CDR2 FQGTGA. Sequencing was performed on PBMCs, taken at surgery. This sequence was found in a female donor with early-stage non-small cell lung cancer. The genes are TRBV7-3 and TRBJ2-4, with D perhaps being TRBD1 or TRBD2 (5 bases each). In nucleotides, the CDR3 is TGTGCCAGCTCTGGGGGAAACGCCAAAAACATTCAGTACTTC. Translating it yields CASSGGNAKNIQYF.